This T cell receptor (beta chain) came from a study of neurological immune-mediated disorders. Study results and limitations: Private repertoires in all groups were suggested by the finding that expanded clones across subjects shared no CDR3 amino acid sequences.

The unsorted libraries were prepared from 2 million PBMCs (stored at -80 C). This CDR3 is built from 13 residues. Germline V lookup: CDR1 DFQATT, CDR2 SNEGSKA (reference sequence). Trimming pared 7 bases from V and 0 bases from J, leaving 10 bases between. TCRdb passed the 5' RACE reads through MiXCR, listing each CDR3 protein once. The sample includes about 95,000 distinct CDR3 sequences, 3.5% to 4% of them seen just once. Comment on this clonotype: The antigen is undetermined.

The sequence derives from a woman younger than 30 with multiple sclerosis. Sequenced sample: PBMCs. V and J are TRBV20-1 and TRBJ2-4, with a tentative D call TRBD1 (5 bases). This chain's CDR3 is CSGTQLAKNIQYF. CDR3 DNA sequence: TGCAGTGGGACACAGCTAGCCAAAAACATTCAGTACTTC.